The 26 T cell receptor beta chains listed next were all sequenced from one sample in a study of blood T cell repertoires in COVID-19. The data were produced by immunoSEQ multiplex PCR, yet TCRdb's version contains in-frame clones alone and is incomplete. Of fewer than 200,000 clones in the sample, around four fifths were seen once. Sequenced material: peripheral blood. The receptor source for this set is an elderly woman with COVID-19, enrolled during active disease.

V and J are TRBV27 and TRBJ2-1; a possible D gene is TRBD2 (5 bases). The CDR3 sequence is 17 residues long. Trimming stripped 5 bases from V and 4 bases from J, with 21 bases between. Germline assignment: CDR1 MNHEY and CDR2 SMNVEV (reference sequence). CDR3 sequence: CASSPFLSRLIYNEQFF. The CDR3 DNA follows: TGTGCCAGCAGTCCATTTCTCTCCAGACTAATTTACAATGAGCAGTTCTTC.

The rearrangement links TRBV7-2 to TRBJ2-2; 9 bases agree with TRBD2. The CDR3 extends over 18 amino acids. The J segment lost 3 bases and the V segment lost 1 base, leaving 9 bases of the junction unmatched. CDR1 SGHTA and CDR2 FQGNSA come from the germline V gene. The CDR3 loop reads CASSLVGSGGRYTGELFF. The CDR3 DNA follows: TGTGCCAGCAGCTTAGTTGGTAGCGGGGGAAGATACACCGGGGAGCTGTTTTTT.

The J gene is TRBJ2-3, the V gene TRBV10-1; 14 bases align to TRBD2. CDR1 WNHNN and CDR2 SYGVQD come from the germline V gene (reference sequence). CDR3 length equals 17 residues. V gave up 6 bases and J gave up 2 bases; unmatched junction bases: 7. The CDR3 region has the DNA TGCGCCAGCAGCGGGACTAGCGGGAGTGTCTACACAGATACGCAGTATTTT. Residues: CASSGTSGSVYTDTQYF.

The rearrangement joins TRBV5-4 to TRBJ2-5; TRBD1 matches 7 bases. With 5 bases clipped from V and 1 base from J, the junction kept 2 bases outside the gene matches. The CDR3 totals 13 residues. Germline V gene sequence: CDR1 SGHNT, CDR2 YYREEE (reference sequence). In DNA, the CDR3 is TGTGCCAGCAGTCGGGACAGCCAAGAGACCCAGTACTTC. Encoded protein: CASSRDSQETQYF. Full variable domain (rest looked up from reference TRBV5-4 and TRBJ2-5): ETGVTQSPTHLIKTRGQQVTLRCSSQSGHNTVSWYQQALGQGPQFIFQYYREEENGRGNFPPRFSGLQFPNYSSELNVNALELDDSALYLCASSRDSQETQYFGPGTRLLVL.

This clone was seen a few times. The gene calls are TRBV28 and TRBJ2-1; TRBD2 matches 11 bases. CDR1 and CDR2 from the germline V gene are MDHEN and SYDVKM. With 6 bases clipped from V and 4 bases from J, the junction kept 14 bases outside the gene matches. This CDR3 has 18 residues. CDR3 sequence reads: CASRRRPGLAVVYNEQFF. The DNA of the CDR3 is TGTGCCAGCAGGCGTCGTCCGGGACTAGCGGTCGTGTACAATGAGCAGTTCTTC. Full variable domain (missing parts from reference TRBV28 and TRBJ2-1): DVKVTQSSRYLVKRTGEKVFLECVQDMDHENMFWYRQDPGLGLRLIYFSYDVKMKEKGDIPEGYSVSREKKERFSLILESASTNQTSMYLCASRRRPGLAVVYNEQFFGPGTRLTVL.

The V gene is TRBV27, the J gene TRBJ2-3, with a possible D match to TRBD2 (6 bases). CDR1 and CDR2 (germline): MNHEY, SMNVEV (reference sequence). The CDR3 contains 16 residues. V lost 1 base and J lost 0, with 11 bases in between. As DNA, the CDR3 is TGTGCCAGCAGTTTATTGCTAGCGACAAGCACAGATACGCAGTATTTT. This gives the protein CASSLLLATSTDTQYF.

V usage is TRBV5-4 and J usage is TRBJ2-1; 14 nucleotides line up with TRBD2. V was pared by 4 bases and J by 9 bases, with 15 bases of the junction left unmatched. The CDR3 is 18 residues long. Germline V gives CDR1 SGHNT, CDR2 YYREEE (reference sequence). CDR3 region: CASSPGLAGGSRVGEQFF. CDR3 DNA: TGTGCCAGCAGCCCAGGACTAGCGGGGGGATCTAGAGTCGGTGAGCAGTTCTTC.

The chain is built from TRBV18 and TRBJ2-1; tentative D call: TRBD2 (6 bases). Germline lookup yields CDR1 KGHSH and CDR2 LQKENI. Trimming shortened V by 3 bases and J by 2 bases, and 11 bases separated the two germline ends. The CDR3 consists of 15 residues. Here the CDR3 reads CASSPDSGTYNEQFF. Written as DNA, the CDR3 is TGTGCCAGCTCACCGGATAGCGGAACCTACAATGAGCAGTTCTTC.

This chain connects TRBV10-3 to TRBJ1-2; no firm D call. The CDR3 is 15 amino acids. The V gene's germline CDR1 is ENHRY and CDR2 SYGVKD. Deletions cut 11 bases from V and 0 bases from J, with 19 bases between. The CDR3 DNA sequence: TGTGCCGTTCGGGTTCCGCTACAAGCTAACTATGGCTACACCTTC. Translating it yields CAVRVPLQANYGYTF.

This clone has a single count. The CDR3 protein is CASSLFRGQAISYEQYF. The CDR3 nucleotides are TGTGCCAGCAGCTTGTTTCGAGGGCAGGCCATCTCCTACGAGCAGTACTTC. The rearrangement links TRBV5-6 to TRBJ2-7; maybe TRBD2 (5 bases). The CDR3 has 17 residues. Germline CDR1 is SGHDT and CDR2 is YYEEEE. V was clipped by 1 base and J by 0 bases, with 17 bases between them.

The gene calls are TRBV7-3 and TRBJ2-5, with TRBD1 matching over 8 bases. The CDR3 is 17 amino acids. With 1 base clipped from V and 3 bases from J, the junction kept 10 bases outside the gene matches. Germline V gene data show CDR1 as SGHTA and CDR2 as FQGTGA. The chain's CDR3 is CASSLNPQVQGEETQYF. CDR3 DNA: TGTGCCAGCAGCTTAAACCCCCAGGTACAGGGGGAAGAGACCCAGTACTTC.

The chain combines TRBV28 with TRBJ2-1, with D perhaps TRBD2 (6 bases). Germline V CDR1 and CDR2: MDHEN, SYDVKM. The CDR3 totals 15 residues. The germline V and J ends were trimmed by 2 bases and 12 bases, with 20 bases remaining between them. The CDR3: CASSLLALGTWGQFF. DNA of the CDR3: TGTGCCAGCAGTTTACTAGCGCTAGGGACCTGGGGGCAGTTCTTC.

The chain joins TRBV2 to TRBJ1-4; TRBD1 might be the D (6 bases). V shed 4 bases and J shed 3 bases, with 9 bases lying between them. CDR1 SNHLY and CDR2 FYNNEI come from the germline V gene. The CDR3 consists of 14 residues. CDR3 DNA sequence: TGTGCCAGCAGTGCACAGGGAGCTAATGAAAAACTGTTTTTT. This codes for CASSAQGANEKLFF. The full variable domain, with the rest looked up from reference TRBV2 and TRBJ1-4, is EPEVTQTPSHQVTQMGQEVILRCVPISNHLYFYWYRQILGQKVEFLVSFYNNEISEKSEIFDDQFSVERPDGSNFTLKIRSTKLEDSAMYFCASSAQGANEKLFFGSGTQLSVL.

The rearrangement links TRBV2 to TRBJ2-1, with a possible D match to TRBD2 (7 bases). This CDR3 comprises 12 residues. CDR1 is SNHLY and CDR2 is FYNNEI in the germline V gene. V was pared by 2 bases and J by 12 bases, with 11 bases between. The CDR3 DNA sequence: TGTGCCAGCAGTGAATTAGGGGGGGGGCAGTTCTTC. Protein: CASSELGGGQFF. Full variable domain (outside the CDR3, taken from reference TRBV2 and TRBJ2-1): EPEVTQTPSHQVTQMGQEVILRCVPISNHLYFYWYRQILGQKVEFLVSFYNNEISEKSEIFDDQFSVERPDGSNFTLKIRSTKLEDSAMYFCASSELGGGQFFGPGTRLTVL.

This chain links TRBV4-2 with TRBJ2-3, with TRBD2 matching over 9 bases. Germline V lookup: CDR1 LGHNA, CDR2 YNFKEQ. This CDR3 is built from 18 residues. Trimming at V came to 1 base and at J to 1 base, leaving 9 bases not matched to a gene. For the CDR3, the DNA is TGTGCCAGCAGCCAAGGTAGGGCGGGAGGGCCTGGCACAGATACGCAGTATTTT. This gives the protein CASSQGRAGGPGTDTQYF.

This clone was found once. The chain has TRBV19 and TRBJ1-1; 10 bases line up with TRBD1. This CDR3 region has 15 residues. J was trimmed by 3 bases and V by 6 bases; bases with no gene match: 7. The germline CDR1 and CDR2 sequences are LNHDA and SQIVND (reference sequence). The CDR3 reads CASRPRQGAYTEAFF. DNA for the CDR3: TGTGCCAGTAGGCCTCGACAGGGGGCTTACACTGAAGCTTTCTTT.

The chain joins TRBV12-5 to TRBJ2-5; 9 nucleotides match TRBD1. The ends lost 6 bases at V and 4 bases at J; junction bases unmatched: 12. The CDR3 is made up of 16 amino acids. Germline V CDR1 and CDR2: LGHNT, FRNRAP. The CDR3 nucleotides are TGTGCTAGTGGGGGGGGACAGGGACGATCTGGAGAGACCCAGTACTTC. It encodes CASGGGQGRSGETQYF.

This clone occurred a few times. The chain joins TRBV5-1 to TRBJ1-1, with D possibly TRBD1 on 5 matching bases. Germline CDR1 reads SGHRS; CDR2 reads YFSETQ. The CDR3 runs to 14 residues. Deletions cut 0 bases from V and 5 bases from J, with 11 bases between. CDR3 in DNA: TGCGCCAGCAGCTTGGCCGGGGGATGGACTGAAGCTTTCTTT. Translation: CASSLAGGWTEAFF. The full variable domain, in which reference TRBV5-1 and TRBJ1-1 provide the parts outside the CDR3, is KAGVTQTPRYLIKTRGQQVTLSCSPISGHRSVSWYQQTPGQGLQFLFEYFSETQRNKGNFPGRFSGRQFSNSRSEMNVSTLELGDSALYLCASSLAGGWTEAFFGQGTRLTVV.

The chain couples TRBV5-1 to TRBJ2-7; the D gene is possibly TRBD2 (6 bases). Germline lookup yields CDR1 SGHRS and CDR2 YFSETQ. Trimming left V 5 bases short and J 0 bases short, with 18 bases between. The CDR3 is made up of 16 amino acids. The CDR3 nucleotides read TGCGCCAGCAGTCCCAGTTTCGCGGGACGCTCCTACGAGCAGTACTTC. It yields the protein CASSPSFAGRSYEQYF.

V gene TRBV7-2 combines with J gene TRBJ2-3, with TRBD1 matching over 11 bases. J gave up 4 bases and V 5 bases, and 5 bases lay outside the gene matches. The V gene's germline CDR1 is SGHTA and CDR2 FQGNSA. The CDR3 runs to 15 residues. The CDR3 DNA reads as TGTGCCAGCAGCGGAAGGGACAGGGGGGCAGATACGCAGTATTTT. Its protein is CASSGRDRGADTQYF.

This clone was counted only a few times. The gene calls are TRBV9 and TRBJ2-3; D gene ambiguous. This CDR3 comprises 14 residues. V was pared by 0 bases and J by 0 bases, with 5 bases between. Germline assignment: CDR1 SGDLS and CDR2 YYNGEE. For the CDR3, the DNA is TGTGCCAGCAGCGTAGGAGGCAGCACAGATACGCAGTATTTT. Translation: CASSVGGSTDTQYF.

The CDR3, as DNA: TGTGCCAGCAGCTTGGAACAGTCCTCCCGTCGGTACTTC. Encoded protein: CASSLEQSSRRYF. V gene TRBV5-6 combines with J gene TRBJ2-7; no firm D call. The V gene lost 0 bases and the J gene lost 12 bases, with 16 bases spanning the gap. From germline, CDR1 is SGHDT and CDR2 YYEEEE. This CDR3 region has 13 residues.

Here the CDR3 reads CASSLSTGGMSIQYF. The CDR3 DNA follows: TGTGCCAGCAGCTTATCGACAGGGGGGATGAGCATTCAGTACTTC. The chain carries TRBV3-1 (or the pseudogene TRBV3-2) and TRBJ2-4; 9 bases agree with TRBD1. CDR3 size: 15 residues. Trimming at V came to 5 bases and at J to 9 bases, leaving 11 bases not matched to a gene. Germline lookup yields CDR1 LGHDT and CDR2 YNNKEL (reference sequence).

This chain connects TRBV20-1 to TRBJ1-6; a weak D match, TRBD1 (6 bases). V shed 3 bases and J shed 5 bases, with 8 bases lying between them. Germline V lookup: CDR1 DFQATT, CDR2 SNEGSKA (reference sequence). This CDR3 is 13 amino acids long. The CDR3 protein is CSASQGNNSPLHF. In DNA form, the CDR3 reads TGCAGTGCTAGTCAGGGGAATAATTCACCCCTCCACTTT.

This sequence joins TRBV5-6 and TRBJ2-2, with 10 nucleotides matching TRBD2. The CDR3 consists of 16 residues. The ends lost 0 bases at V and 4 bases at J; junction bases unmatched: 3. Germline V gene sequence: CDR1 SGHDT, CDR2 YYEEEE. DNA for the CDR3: TGTGCCAGCAGCTTGGATAGCGGGAGGATCACCGGGGAGCTGTTTTTT. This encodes CASSLDSGRITGELFF. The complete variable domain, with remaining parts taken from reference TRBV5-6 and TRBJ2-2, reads DAGVTQSPTHLIKTRGQQVTLRCSPKSGHDTVSWYQQALGQGPQFIFQYYEEEERQRGNFPDRFSGHQFPNYSSELNVNALLLGDSALYLCASSLDSGRITGELFFGEGSRLTVL.

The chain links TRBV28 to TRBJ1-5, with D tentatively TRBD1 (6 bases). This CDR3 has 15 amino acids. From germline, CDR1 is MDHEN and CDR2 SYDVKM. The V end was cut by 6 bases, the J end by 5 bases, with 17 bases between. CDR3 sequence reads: CASSYMGGGDQPQHF. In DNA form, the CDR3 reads TGTGCCAGCAGCTACATGGGAGGGGGGGATCAGCCCCAGCATTTT.